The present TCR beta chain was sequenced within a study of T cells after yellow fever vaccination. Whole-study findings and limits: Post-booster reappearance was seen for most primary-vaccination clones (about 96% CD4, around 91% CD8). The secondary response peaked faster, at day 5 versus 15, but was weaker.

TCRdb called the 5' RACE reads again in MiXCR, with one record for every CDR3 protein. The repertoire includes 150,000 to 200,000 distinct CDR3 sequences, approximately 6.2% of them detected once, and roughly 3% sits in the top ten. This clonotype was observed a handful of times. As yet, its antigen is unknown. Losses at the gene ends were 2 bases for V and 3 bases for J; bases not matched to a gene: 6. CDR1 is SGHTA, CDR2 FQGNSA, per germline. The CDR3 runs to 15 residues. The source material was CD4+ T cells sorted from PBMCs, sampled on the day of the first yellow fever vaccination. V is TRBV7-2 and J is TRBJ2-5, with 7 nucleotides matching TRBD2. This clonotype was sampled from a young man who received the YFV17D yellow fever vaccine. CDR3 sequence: CASSLRAGAKETQYF. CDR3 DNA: TGTGCCAGCAGCTTAAGGGCGGGAGCCAAAGAGACCCAGTACTTC.